The rows below give T cell receptor beta chains drawn from one sample of a study of T cell responses to AZD1222 COVID-19 vaccine. Profiling relied on immunoSEQ multiplex PCR, and the TCRdb table lists in-frame clones only, not all of them. The sample lists around 190,000 clones; over 80% were seen once. The specimen was peripheral blood, collected on day 0 of AZD1222 vaccination. These receptors all come from an adult in good health. CDR3s include the opening cysteine and the closing phenylalanine or tryptophan. The D gene is left open where the match is weak. The size entry is marked missing in some rows and otherwise reads once, few, many or a size class.

J: TRBJ1-3; size: few; V: TRBV6-2/TRBV6-3; D: TRBD1; DNA: TGTGCCAGCAGCCTCGCCAGGGGGAGAAACACCATATATTTT; CDR3: CASSLARGRNTIYF
J: TRBJ2-1; size: NA; V: TRBV2; D: NA; DNA: TGTGCCAGCAGTGAAGGGTGGGTTTACAATGAGCAGTTCTTC; CDR3: CASSEGWVYNEQFF
J: TRBJ1-1; size: NA; V: TRBV28; D: NA; DNA: TGTGCCAGCAGCACCCGACGGGCTTTCTTT; CDR3: CASSTRRAFF
J: TRBJ2-5; size: NA; V: TRBV4-3; D: NA; DNA: TGCGCCAGCAGCCAAGGACCAGAAGAGACCCAGTACTTC; CDR3: CASSQGPEETQYF
J: TRBJ1-6; size: NA; V: TRBV19; D: TRBD1; DNA: TGTGCCAGTACCGCCGGGACAGGGGAAAGCGGACCCCTCCACTTT; CDR3: CASTAGTGESGPLHF
J: TRBJ2-7; size: NA; V: TRBV14; D: TRBD2; DNA: TGTGCCAGCAGCCAACTGCGGGGGACCTTTTCCTACGAGCAGTACTTC; CDR3: CASSQLRGTFSYEQYF
J: TRBJ2-4; size: NA; V: TRBV24-1; D: TRBD1; DNA: TGTGCCACCAGTGCCCGGGACAGGGGAGCCAAAAACATTCAGTACTTC; CDR3: CATSARDRGAKNIQYF
J: TRBJ1-4; size: NA; V: TRBV7-2; D: NA; DNA: TGTGCCAGCAGCTCCCTAGGGGAGGGGAAACTGTTTTTT; CDR3: CASSSLGEGKLFF
J: TRBJ1-3; size: NA; V: TRBV3-1/TRBV3-2; D: NA; DNA: TGTGCCAGCAGCTCATCTTGGGGTACGGGGAACACCATATATTTT; CDR3: CASSSSWGTGNTIYF
J: TRBJ1-2; size: NA; V: TRBV9; D: NA; DNA: TGTGCCAGCAGCGTAGCCTCGGGGAACTATGGCTACACCTTC; CDR3: CASSVASGNYGYTF
J: TRBJ1-1; size: NA; V: TRBV29-1; D: TRBD1; DNA: TGCAGCGTTGAGAGGACAGGGGTTACCACTGAAGCTTTCTTT; CDR3: CSVERTGVTTEAFF